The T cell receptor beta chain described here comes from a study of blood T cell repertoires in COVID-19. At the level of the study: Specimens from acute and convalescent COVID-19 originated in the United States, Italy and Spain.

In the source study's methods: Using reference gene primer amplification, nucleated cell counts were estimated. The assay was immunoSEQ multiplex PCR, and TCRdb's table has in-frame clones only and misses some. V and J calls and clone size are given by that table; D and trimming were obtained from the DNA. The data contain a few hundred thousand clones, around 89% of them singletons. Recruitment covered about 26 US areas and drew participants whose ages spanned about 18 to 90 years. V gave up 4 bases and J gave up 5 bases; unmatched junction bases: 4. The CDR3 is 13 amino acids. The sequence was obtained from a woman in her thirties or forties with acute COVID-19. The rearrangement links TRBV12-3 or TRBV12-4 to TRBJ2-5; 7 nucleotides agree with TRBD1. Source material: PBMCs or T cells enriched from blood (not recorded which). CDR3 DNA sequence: TGTGCCAGCAGTTCTAGGGGGCTTGAGACCCAGTACTTC. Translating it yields CASSSRGLETQYF.